This T cell receptor (beta chain) was identified in a study of monozygotic twins with cystic fibrosis. Broader study findings: Nucleotide-identical clonotype sharing was significantly higher within monozygotic CF twin pairs than between unrelated CF individuals. Median Simpson clonality of about 0.01 suggested naive T cells predominated.

TCRdb's table, derived via immunoSEQ multiplex PCR, lists solely in-frame clones and lacks some. The sample yields some 10,000 clones, 99% seen once. Of note for this clone: Its target is not known.

CDR1 LNHDA and CDR2 SQIVND come from the germline V gene (reference sequence). CDR3 length equals 16 residues. V lost 3 bases, J lost 6 bases, and 9 bases stayed unmatched. The gene calls are TRBV19 and TRBJ1-5; 9 nucleotides agree with TRBD1. This clonotype was sampled from a man between 18 and 35 years old with cystic fibrosis. The sample taken for sequencing was blood. In DNA form, the CDR3 reads TGTGCCAGTAGTATCAGACCAGGACAGGGGATTCAGCCCCAGCATTTT. Amino acids: CASSIRPGQGIQPQHF.